One and the same sample provided the 12 T cell receptor beta chains below, sequenced in a study of cytomegalovirus exposure and HLA in healthy donors. A multiplex PCR was run with 60 Vbeta primers and 13 Jbeta primers. TCRdb keeps only in-frame clones here, not all; method: immunoSEQ multiplex PCR. This sample yields some 160,000 clones, of which 70% to 80% are seen a single time; about 2.4% belongs to the top ten. Sequencing used PBMCs. The receptor set was obtained from a man aged 60 to 69 in good health and CMV-seronegative.

The rearrangement joins TRBV7-2 to TRBJ1-5, with unresolved D. This CDR3 comprises 14 residues. Germline V lookup: CDR1 SGHTA, CDR2 FQGNSA. V lost 1 base and J lost 3, with 7 bases in between. Here the CDR3 DNA reads TGTGCCAGCAGCTTAGTCAGGTTCAATCAGCCCCAGCATTTT. It yields the protein CASSLVRFNQPQHF.

The chain carries TRBV5-6 and TRBJ1-2; 8 nucleotides line up with TRBD1. The CDR3 totals 13 residues. CDR1 and CDR2 from the germline V gene are SGHDT and YYEEEE. Trimming removed 4 bases from V and 11 bases from J; junction bases left unmatched: 10. CDR3 sequence: CASSKDRDCGYTF. The CDR3 DNA reads as TGTGCCAGCAGCAAGGACAGGGACTGCGGGTACACCTTC.

There are a few counts of this clone. The chain has TRBV19 and TRBJ2-2; no reliable D call. Germline CDR1 is LNHDA and CDR2 is SQIVND (reference sequence). The CDR3 contains 15 residues. V shed 5 bases and J shed 1 base, with 11 bases lying between them. The CDR3 reads CASSLRGENTGELFF. CDR3 nucleotide sequence: TGTGCCAGTAGTCTGAGAGGAGAGAACACCGGGGAGCTGTTTTTT.

This sequence joins TRBV5-6 and TRBJ2-5, with TRBD2 matching over 12 bases. Germline CDR1 reads SGHDT; CDR2 reads YYEEEE. The CDR3 contains 15 residues. The V and J ends lost 2 bases and 5 bases, in that order; junction bases with no gene match: 4. The CDR3 DNA reads as TGTGCCAGCAGCTTCCCGACTAGCGGGGGTGAGACCCAGTACTTC. Protein product: CASSFPTSGGETQYF.

The chain uses TRBV5-1 and TRBJ1-2; D possibly corresponds to TRBD1 (5 bases). The CDR3 contains 17 residues. The V gene's germline CDR1 is SGHRS and CDR2 YFSETQ. V gave up 3 bases and J gave up 0 bases, with 18 bases separating them. This chain's CDR3 is CASSSGGAGPPNYGYTF. In DNA form, the CDR3 reads TGCGCCAGCAGCTCGGGGGGAGCAGGGCCCCCTAACTATGGCTACACCTTC.

The gene calls are TRBV9 and TRBJ2-3, with 12 bases that match TRBD2. The J segment lost 2 bases and the V segment lost 0 bases, leaving 4 bases of the junction unmatched. This CDR3 is built from 17 residues. Germline V gives CDR1 SGDLS, CDR2 YYNGEE. The CDR3 loop is CASSVEGLAGLTDTQYF. CDR3 nucleotides: TGTGCCAGCAGCGTAGAGGGACTAGCGGGTCTCACAGATACGCAGTATTTT.

This clone was found once. The CDR3 is CASSDRDRGNSPLHF. The CDR3 DNA is TGTGCCAGCAGTGACCGGGACAGGGGTAATTCACCCCTCCACTTT. This chain uses TRBV6-1 with TRBJ1-6; TRBD1 matches at 10 bases. There are 15 residues in the CDR3. The V segment lost 3 bases and the J segment 6 bases; nucleotides outside the gene matches: 2. Germline loops: CDR1 MNHNS, CDR2 SASEGT.

The V and J genes are TRBV25-1 and TRBJ2-7, with D perhaps matching TRBD1 (6 bases). Germline CDR1 reads MGHDK; CDR2 reads SYGVNS. Deletions cut 3 bases from V and 5 bases from J, with 20 bases between. CDR3 length equals 16 residues. The CDR3 sequence is CASSELERGLDDEQYF. Written as DNA, the CDR3 is TGTGCCAGCAGTGAGTTGGAGAGGGGGTTGGACGACGAGCAGTACTTC.

This clone was counted once. This chain uses TRBV5-1 with TRBJ2-6; a possible D gene is TRBD1 (6 bases). The CDR3 length is 16 residues. V lost 1 base and J 2 bases, leaving 10 bases between the germline ends. The germline CDR1 and CDR2 sequences are SGHRS and YFSETQ. The CDR3 reads CASSLKGETGANVLTF. The CDR3 DNA sequence: TGCGCCAGCAGCTTGAAGGGGGAGACTGGGGCCAACGTCCTGACTTTC. The full variable domain, with the rest looked up from reference TRBV5-1 and TRBJ2-6, is KAGVTQTPRYLIKTRGQQVTLSCSPISGHRSVSWYQQTPGQGLQFLFEYFSETQRNKGNFPGRFSGRQFSNSRSEMNVSTLELGDSALYLCASSLKGETGANVLTFGAGSRLTVL.

The V gene is TRBV28, the J gene TRBJ1-4; 11 nucleotides align to TRBD1. CDR1 MDHEN and CDR2 SYDVKM come from the germline V gene. Trimming took 7 bases from V and 7 from J; bases not matched to a gene: 5. The CDR3 is 14 residues long. CDR3 DNA: TGTGCCAGCACCAGGACAGGGGGCGGTGAAAAACTGTTTTTT. Translation: CASTRTGGGEKLFF.

The chain uses TRBV5-4 and TRBJ2-1; tentatively, D is TRBD2 (6 bases). Looked up from germline, CDR1 is SGHNT and CDR2 is YYREEE (reference sequence). The length of the CDR3 is 15 residues. V was pared by 0 bases and J by 2 bases, with 9 bases between. The CDR3: CASSLELAAYNEQFF. CDR3 nucleotide sequence: TGTGCCAGCAGCTTGGAACTAGCCGCCTACAATGAGCAGTTCTTC.

V is TRBV6-1 and J is TRBJ1-5; TRBD1 is a possible D gene (6 bases). CDR1 is MNHNS and CDR2 is SASEGT in the germline V gene. The CDR3 length is 15 residues. The V end was cut by 0 bases, the J end by 5 bases, with 11 bases between. CDR3 region: CASSEARGWDQPQHF. CDR3 DNA sequence: TGTGCCAGCAGTGAAGCCAGGGGATGGGATCAGCCCCAGCATTTT.